This T cell receptor beta chain was identified during a study of shared clonotypes between healthy human individuals. At the level of the study: The study used three CD4 naive, three CD4 memory, two CD8 naive and one CD8 memory plate per donor.

The DNA input per sorted-subset replicate PCR was around 200 ng, corresponding to some 33,000 T cell genomes. Sequencing was performed with immunoSEQ multiplex PCR; in TCRdb, only in-frame clones are kept and a portion is missing. The data contain roughly 590,000 clones, roughly 95% of them singletons. Terminally differentiated effector memory CD45RA+ cells were excluded by CCR7 positive selection of CD45RO-negative cells. V lost 3 bases and J lost 4; bases outside the gene matches: 16. Germline assignment: CDR1 LGHNA and CDR2 YNFKEQ. The CDR3 runs to 18 residues. Sample: naive CD8+ T cells sorted from blood. The rearrangement joins TRBV4-2 to TRBJ1-2; TRBD1 matches 8 bases. The TCR was taken from a woman aged 25 to 39 in good health. CDR3 residues: CASSHSDRAAPMPYGYTF. CDR3 in DNA: TGTGCCAGCAGCCATTCGGACAGGGCTGCCCCAATGCCCTATGGCTACACCTTC.